The text below deals with one T cell receptor beta chain. Its target is unknown. These data are taken from a study of blood T cells in healthy people across ages. Looked up from germline, CDR1 is MNHEY and CDR2 is SVGAGI. With V trimmed by 4 bases and J by 0 bases, 10 bases remained unmatched. The CDR3 has 18 amino acids. The authors ran a second PCR of about 6 to 11 cycles using a sample-barcoded 5' primer and a J-beta primer mix. Each cDNA molecule carried a tag from a template-switch adaptor that contained 12 random nucleotides. TCRdb re-derived calls from the 5' RACE reads in MiXCR, one entry per CDR3 protein. Of fewer than 2,000,000 distinct CDR3 sequences listed, almost 35% are singletons. Study results and caveats: From one million sequenced T cells, diversity estimates were lower bounds. Reliance upon unsorted PBMCs precluded definitive naive versus antigen-experienced comparison.

In each sample, at least 7 million PBMCs were isolated. Sequencing input: blood. The V call is TRBV6-5, the J call TRBJ1-4; TRBD1 aligns across 8 bases. The TCR comes from a woman in her 30s in good health. DNA of the CDR3: TGTGCCAGCAGTTGGGATGATCGACAGGGGACAACTAATGAAAAACTGTTTTTT. Residues: CASSWDDRQGTTNEKLFF.